The T cell receptor (beta chain) described here comes from a study of T cell clusters in autoimmune cytopenias. About the study: TRB sequencing had a median around 52,000 reads and about 2,500 distinct clonotypes per sample.

One tube held mixed TRB-A and TRB-B primer pools for touch-down PCR. TCRdb re-analyzed the multiplex PCR reads; it lists each CDR3 protein once, without DNA. This listing includes 3,500 to 5,000 distinct CDR3 sequences. TRB was amplified from around 0.25 ug of peripheral blood genomic DNA per sample. Regarding this clonotype: Its antigen is currently unknown.

Study-wide results and caveats: TRB repertoire shifts in secondary cytopenia and chronic lymphocytic leukemia mostly reflected lymphoma, not autoimmunity.

These data also featured in a second study, about T cell repertoires in aging, cancer and after chemotherapy.

This receptor was obtained from a human donor in good health. The sequenced sample consisted of peripheral blood.

The CDR3 here is CASSSLQGVSYGYTF. The rearrangement uses TRBV6-5 and TRBJ1-2; with no DNA, the TCRdb D assignment of TRBD1 cannot be verified. The CDR3 contains 15 residues. Per germline, CDR1 MNHEY and CDR2 SVGAGI.